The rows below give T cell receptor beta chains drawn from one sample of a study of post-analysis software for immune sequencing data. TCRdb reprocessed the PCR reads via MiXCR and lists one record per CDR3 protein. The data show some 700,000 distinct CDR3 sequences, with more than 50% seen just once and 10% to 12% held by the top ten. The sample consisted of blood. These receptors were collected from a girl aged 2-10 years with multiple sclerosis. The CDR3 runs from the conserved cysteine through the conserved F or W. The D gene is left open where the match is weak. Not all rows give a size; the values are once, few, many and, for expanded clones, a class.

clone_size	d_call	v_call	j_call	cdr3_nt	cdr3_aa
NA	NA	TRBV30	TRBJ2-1	TGTGCCTGGAGTACGGCGTACAATGAGCAGTTCTTC	CAWSTAYNEQFF
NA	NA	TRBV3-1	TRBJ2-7	TGTGCCAGCAGCCAAGAGGGTCTCGGGCGCTCCTACGAGCAGTACTTC	CASSQEGLGRSYEQYF
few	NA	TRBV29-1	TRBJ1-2	TGCAGCGTATCTCGACAGTCTAACTATGGCTACACCTTC	CSVSRQSNYGYTF
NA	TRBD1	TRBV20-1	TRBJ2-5	TGCAGTGCTCGACAGGGTGGACAGGGGACCCAGTACTTC	CSARQGGQGTQYF
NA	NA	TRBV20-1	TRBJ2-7	TGCAGTGCTAGAGACCAGGGGTTCGAGCAGTACTTC	CSARDQGFEQYF
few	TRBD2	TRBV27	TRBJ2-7	TGTGCCAGCAGCATAGCGGGAGGTTACCCCTACGAGCAGTACTTC	CASSIAGGYPYEQYF
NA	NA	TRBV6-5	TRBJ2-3	TGTGCCAGCAGTTTCAGAACCCCAGGGACAGATACGCAGTATTTT	CASSFRTPGTDTQYF
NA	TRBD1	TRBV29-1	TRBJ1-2	TGCAGCGTTTCCGGGACAGGGGGGGACTATGGCTACACCTTC	CSVSGTGGDYGYTF
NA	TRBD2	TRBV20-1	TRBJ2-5	TGCAGTGTTCACGGGACTAGCGGGTACCAAGAGACCCAGTACTTC	CSVHGTSGYQETQYF
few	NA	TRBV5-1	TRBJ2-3	TGCGCCAGCAGCTTGGAAGGAGGGCCAGACACAGATACGCAGTATTTT	CASSLEGGPDTDTQYF
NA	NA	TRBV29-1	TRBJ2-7	TGCAGCGTTATGGGGGGTCGGTCCTACGAGCAGTACTTC	CSVMGGRSYEQYF
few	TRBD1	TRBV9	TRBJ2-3	TGTGCCAGCAGCGTAGGACAGGGAACCACAGATACGCAGTATTTT	CASSVGQGTTDTQYF
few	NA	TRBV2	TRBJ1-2	TGTGCCAGCAGTGGTGGCGGCTACACCTTC	CASSGGGYTF
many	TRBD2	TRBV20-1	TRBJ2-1	TGCAGTGCCCGACCGACTAGCATTGCGTCCAGGAGCTCCTACAATGAGCAGTTCTTC	CSARPTSIASRSSYNEQFF
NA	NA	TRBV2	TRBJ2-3	TGTGCCAGCAAGGGCGAAGATACGCAGTATTTT	CASKGEDTQYF
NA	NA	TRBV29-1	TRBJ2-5	TGCAGCGTTGATTCGGGGTCGGAGTACTTC	CSVDSGSEYF
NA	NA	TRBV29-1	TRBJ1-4	TGCAGCGTTGTCGGGCAGAAAAAACTGTTTTTT	CSVVGQKKLFF
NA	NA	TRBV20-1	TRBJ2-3	TGCAGTGCTGCGGGGTCGGGAAATACGCAGTATTTT	CSAAGSGNTQYF
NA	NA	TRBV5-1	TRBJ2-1	TGCGCCAGCAGCTTGTGGGGGCGTGACAATGAGCAGTTCTTC	CASSLWGRDNEQFF
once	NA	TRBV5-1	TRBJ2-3	TGCGCCAGCGTCAGTAGCGCGGGTGGCACAGATACGCAGTATTTT	CASVSSAGGTDTQYF
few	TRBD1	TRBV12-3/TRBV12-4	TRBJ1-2	TGTGCCAGCAGTCCCCGGACAGGGGCCTATGGCTACACCTTC	CASSPRTGAYGYTF
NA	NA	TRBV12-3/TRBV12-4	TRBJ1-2	TGTGCCAGCAGTCCTCCCGGGGGAAAGTATAACTATGGCTACACCTTC	CASSPPGGKYNYGYTF
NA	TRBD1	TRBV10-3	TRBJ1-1	TGTGCCATCAGCATACACCAGGGGGAGGTCGCTGAAGCTTTCTTT	CAISIHQGEVAEAFF
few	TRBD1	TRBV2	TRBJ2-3	TGTGCCAGCACGAGAGACAGGGGAACAGATACGCAGTATTTT	CASTRDRGTDTQYF
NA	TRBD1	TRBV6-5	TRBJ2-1	TGTGCCAGCAGTTACTCGAGGACAGGTCCCGATTACAATGAGCAGTTCTTC	CASSYSRTGPDYNEQFF
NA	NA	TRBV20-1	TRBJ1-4	TGCAGTGCTCCCCCCGAATGGGGGAATGAAAAACGGTTTTTT	CSAPPEWGNEKRFF
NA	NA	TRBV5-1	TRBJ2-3	TGCGCCAGCAGCTTCAGGCGCCGCGCCGACTTAAGCACAGATACGCAGTATTTT	CASSFRRRADLSTDTQYF
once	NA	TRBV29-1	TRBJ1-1	TGCAGCGTATCATCGGTGGGCATGAACACTGAAGCTTTCTTT	CSVSSVGMNTEAFF
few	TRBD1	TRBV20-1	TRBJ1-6	TGCAGTGCTAGAGACGTCGGGACAGGGGTGTATTCACCCCTCCACTTT	CSARDVGTGVYSPLHF
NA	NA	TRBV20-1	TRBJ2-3	TGCAGTGCTCAGATCGGGAGCCACACAGATACGCAGTATTTT	CSAQIGSHTDTQYF
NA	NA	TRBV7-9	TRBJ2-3	TGTGCCAGCAGCACCCAAGGGAGGAGAGAAGATACGCAGTATTTT	CASSTQGRREDTQYF
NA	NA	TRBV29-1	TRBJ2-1	TGCAGCGTTGAAGCATCAACCAACTCCTACAATGAGCAGTTCTTC	CSVEASTNSYNEQFF
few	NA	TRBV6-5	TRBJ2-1	TGTGCCAGCAGTTACGCCGGGGGAGGTGAGCAGTTCTTC	CASSYAGGGEQFF
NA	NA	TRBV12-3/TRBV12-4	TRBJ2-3	TGTGCCAGCAGTATACAGAAATCGAGCACAGATACGCAGTATTTT	CASSIQKSSTDTQYF
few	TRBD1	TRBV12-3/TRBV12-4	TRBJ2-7	TGTGCCAGCAGTCGGACAGGAACCGAGCAGTACTTC	CASSRTGTEQYF
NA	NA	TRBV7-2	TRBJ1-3	TGTGCCAGCAGCTTTGGGATCACTGGAAACACCATATATTTT	CASSFGITGNTIYF
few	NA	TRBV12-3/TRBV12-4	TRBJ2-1	TGTGCCAGCCTCGTGCAGGGAAACTACAATGAGCAGTTCTTC	CASLVQGNYNEQFF
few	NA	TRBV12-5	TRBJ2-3	TGTGCTAGTGGTTTGCAACCGACAGACACAGATACGCAGTATTTT	CASGLQPTDTDTQYF
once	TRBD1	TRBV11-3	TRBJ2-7	TGTGCCAGCAGCCCGGACGACAGGGGCTCCTACGAGCAGTACTTC	CASSPDDRGSYEQYF
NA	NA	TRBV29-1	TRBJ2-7	TGCAGCGTTGGCCGTCTTCTAGGCGAGCAGTACTTC	CSVGRLLGEQYF
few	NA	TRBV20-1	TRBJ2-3	TGCAGTGCTAGAGATCGCTCGATTGATACGCAGTATTTT	CSARDRSIDTQYF
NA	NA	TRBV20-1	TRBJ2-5	TGCAGTGCTAGTTGGAACCAAGAGACCCGGTACTTC	CSASWNQETRYF
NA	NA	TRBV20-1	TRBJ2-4	TGCAGTGCTAGTCCCCCTCTTGACCGGAACATTCAGTACTTC	CSASPPLDRNIQYF
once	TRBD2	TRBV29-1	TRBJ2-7	TGCAGCGTCATAAGCGGGGACCCAACCTACGAGCAGTACTTC	CSVISGDPTYEQYF
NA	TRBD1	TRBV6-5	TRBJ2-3	TGTGCCAGCACCAGCGGACAGGTACCCGGCACAGATACGCAGTATTTT	CASTSGQVPGTDTQYF
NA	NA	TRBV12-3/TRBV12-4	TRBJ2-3	TGTGCCAGCAGCCCCAGCGGACCAGATACGCAGTATTTT	CASSPSGPDTQYF
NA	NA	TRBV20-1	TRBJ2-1	TGCAGTGCTTCTACCGGGACGGCCCCAGAGACCCAGTTCTTC	CSASTGTAPETQFF
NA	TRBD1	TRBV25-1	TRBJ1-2	TGTGCCAGCAGTCCACAGGACAGGGTGATTTCCCCCTATGGCTACACCTTC	CASSPQDRVISPYGYTF
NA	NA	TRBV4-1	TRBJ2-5	TGCGCCAGCAGCCTCCTCCTGAGTGAGACCCAGTACTTC	CASSLLLSETQYF
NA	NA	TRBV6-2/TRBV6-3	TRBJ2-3	TGTGCCAGCAGTCCCGGCTATCGCGATACGCAGTATTTT	CASSPGYRDTQYF
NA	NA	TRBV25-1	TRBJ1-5	TGTGCCAGCGCCCCCAGTAATTGGTATAGCAATCAGCCCCAGCATTTT	CASAPSNWYSNQPQHF
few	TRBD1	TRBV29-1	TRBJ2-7	TGCAGCGTACAGGGGGAGAAGACCTACGAGCAGTACTTC	CSVQGEKTYEQYF